The 20 T cell receptor beta chains below were found in one sample sequenced in a study of Graves' ophthalmopathy and Graves' hyperthyroidism. RNA transcripts were the template, and TCR beta CDR3 regions were amplified from them. A first-round RT-PCR used HTBI primers, followed by a second-round multiplex PCR. From the multiplex PCR reads, TCRdb called clonotypes with MiXCR, one entry per CDR3 protein. The data hold around 1,200,000 distinct CDR3 sequences, with 35% to 40% observed a single time. The specimen was peripheral blood or thyroid tissue (not recorded which). These receptors were obtained from an adult man with Graves' hyperthyroidism.

The V gene is TRBV12-3 or TRBV12-4, the J gene TRBJ1-2; 9 bases are a match to TRBD1. This CDR3 is 14 amino acids long. After removal of 6 bases from V and 8 bases from J, the junction contained 10 bases not matched to a gene. Here the CDR3 DNA reads TGTGCCAGCAGCGCCATGGACAGGGGAGTCGGCTACACCTTC. It is translated as CASSAMDRGVGYTF.

V and J are TRBV7-2 and TRBJ2-2, with no clear D. The germline gives CDR1 SGHTA, CDR2 FQGNSA. The V and J ends lost 1 base and 3 bases respectively, with 9 bases between them. The CDR3 has 15 residues. For the CDR3, the DNA is TGTGCCAGCAGCTTAGGGCCAGCAGACACCGGGGAGCTGTTTTTT. Protein: CASSLGPADTGELFF.

There are many counts of this clonotype. CDR3 coding DNA: TGTGCCAGCAGCTTAGGCCAGGGATTAGCTTTCTTT. This encodes CASSLGQGLAFF. This chain uses TRBV11-2 with TRBJ1-1; the D gene is possibly TRBD1 (5 bases). Between the trimmed V and J ends, which lost 1 base and 10 bases, there was a span of 10 bases. The CDR3 sequence is 12 residues long. Per the germline V gene, CDR1 is SGHAT and CDR2 is FQNNGV.

In this sample, this clonotype turned up many times. The J gene is TRBJ2-2, the V gene TRBV19; D gene uncertain. The CDR3 runs 14 residues. Trimming took 7 bases from V and 0 from J, leaving 9 bases between them. Germline V gene data show CDR1 as LNHDA and CDR2 as SQIVND (reference sequence). This CDR3 is CASNDPPNTGELFF. CDR3 DNA: TGTGCCAGTAACGACCCCCCGAACACCGGGGAGCTGTTTTTT.

This sequence joins TRBV12-3 or TRBV12-4 and TRBJ2-2; 7 nucleotides match TRBD1. The V segment lost 4 bases and the J segment 6 bases; nucleotides outside the gene matches: 11. The CDR3 has 16 amino acids. The chain's CDR3 is CASSSHRGQIPGELFF. DNA of the CDR3: TGTGCCAGCAGTTCACACAGGGGACAGATTCCCGGGGAGCTGTTTTTT.

This clonotype has just one count. The chain carries TRBV7-2 and TRBJ2-5, with a tentative D call TRBD2 (5 bases). Germline CDR1 and CDR2: SGHTA and FQGNSA. Trimming took off 6 bases at V and 9 bases at J, with 23 bases between the two ends. The CDR3 contains 15 residues. CDR3 nucleotide sequence: TGTGCCAGCAGGCAAGGGAGTGGGAACAATCAGCCCCAGTACTTC. The encoded protein is CASRQGSGNNQPQYF.

This clonotype has at least ten counts. V usage is TRBV7-3 and J usage is TRBJ1-2; D is possibly TRBD1 (6 bases). This CDR3 is built from 13 residues. Trimming took 5 bases from V and 7 from J, leaving 14 bases between them. Germline CDR1 and CDR2: SGHTA and FQGTGA. CDR3 sequence: CASSLYTGAGYTF. CDR3 nucleotides: TGTGCCAGCAGCCTATATACGGGGGCTGGCTACACCTTC.

J is TRBJ2-5 and V is TRBV7-4, with TRBD2 as a possible D gene (7 bases). The CDR3 length is 17 residues. Germline lookup yields CDR1 SGHVT and CDR2 SQSDAQ. V shed 4 bases and J shed 5 bases, with 23 bases lying between them. The CDR3 loop is CASSSKGGAGVLETQYF. Written as DNA, the CDR3 is TGTGCCAGCAGCTCAAAGGGGGGGGCAGGGGTGTTGGAGACCCAGTACTTC.

Ten or more counts support this clonotype. V usage is TRBV10-3 and J usage is TRBJ1-2; 9 nucleotides line up with TRBD1. Germline V CDR1 and CDR2: ENHRY, SYGVKD. The CDR3 consists of 16 residues. V lost 0 bases to trimming and J lost 6 bases; unmatched junction nucleotides: 8. CDR3 residues: CAISESGRTGDDGYTF. The DNA for the CDR3 is TGTGCCATCAGTGAGTCTGGGAGGACAGGGGATGATGGCTACACCTTC.

This clonotype was counted ten times or more. This chain uses TRBV6-5 with TRBJ2-2; 10 positions agree with TRBD2. With 8 bases clipped from V and 0 bases from J, the junction kept 6 bases outside the gene matches. The germline gives CDR1 MNHEY, CDR2 SVGAGI. The CDR3 contains 16 residues. This chain's CDR3 is CASRRTSGANTGELFF. The DNA for the CDR3 is TGTGCCAGCCGAAGGACTAGCGGAGCGAACACCGGGGAGCTGTTTTTT.

A note on this clonotype: Compared with germline, one end of the junction differs, possibly owing to a read error. V is TRBV6-1 and J is TRBJ1-1, with a weak D call TRBD1 (5 bases). Germline V gene data show CDR1 as MNHNS and CDR2 as SASEGT. The CDR3 runs 15 residues. As DNA, the CDR3 is TGTGCCAGCAGCGAAGTAGGGTGGGGGGACACTGAAGCTTTCTTT. Encoded protein: CASSEVGWGDTEAFF.

V is TRBV7-2 and J is TRBJ2-7; TRBD1 matches 9 bases. This CDR3 is built from 15 residues. The germline CDR1 and CDR2 sequences are SGHTA and FQGNSA. The ends lost 4 bases at V and 4 bases at J; junction bases unmatched: 8. CDR3 nucleotides: TGTGCCAGCAGCTCAGGGGGGACAGGGCGATACGAGCAGTACTTC. Translation: CASSSGGTGRYEQYF.

This clonotype came up a few times. J is TRBJ1-5 and V is TRBV10-3; D not certain. Per germline, CDR1 ENHRY and CDR2 SYGVKD. Deletions cut 10 bases from V and 10 bases from J, with 23 bases between. The CDR3 is 14 residues long. CDR3 nucleotides: TGTGCCAGCAGCAATCGTCGAAACGAACTTCCCCAGCATTTT. Translated: CASSNRRNELPQHF.

As regards this clonotype: This is likely a read error, given that the CDR3 carries no conserved phenylalanine or tryptophan at its end. The rearrangement joins TRBV7-9 to TRBJ2-6; D gene ambiguous. Germline lookup yields CDR1 SEHNR and CDR2 FQNEAQ (reference sequence). The CDR3 loop spans 21 amino acids. The CDR3, as DNA: TGCGCCAGCAGCTCTTTCGGCCCCGACTTCTACGCGAAATCTGGGGCCAACGTCCTGACTCTC. Its translation is CASSSFGPDFYAKSGANVLTL.

CDR3 amino acids: CASITGLYGYTF. The CDR3 nucleotides read TGTGCCAGCATAACAGGGCTCTATGGCTACACCTTC. J is TRBJ1-2 and V is TRBV7-2; D may be TRBD1 (6 bases). Looked up from germline, CDR1 is SGHTA and CDR2 is FQGNSA. The CDR3 is 12 residues long. V shed 7 bases and J shed 4 bases, with 10 bases lying between them.

The gene calls are TRBV9 and TRBJ1-3, with TRBD1 matching 12 bases. Germline CDR1 reads SGDLS; CDR2 reads YYNGEE. Trimming cost V 4 bases and J 8 bases; bases outside gene matches: 10. The CDR3 has 16 amino acids. CDR3 bases: TGTGCCAGCAGCAACCCGCGGGACAGGGGGCGTTACACCATATATTTT. This codes for CASSNPRDRGRYTIYF.

The CDR3 loop reads CASGAGGLAGGSYEQYF. DNA for the CDR3: TGTGCCAGCGGGGCTGGTGGGCTAGCGGGAGGTTCCTACGAGCAGTACTTC. The chain carries TRBV10-3 and TRBJ2-7; 11 bases are shared with TRBD2. V trimming: 10 bases; J trimming: 1 base; junction bases outside the gene matches: 15. CDR1 and CDR2 from the germline V gene are ENHRY and SYGVKD. The CDR3 has 17 residues.

In its sample, this clonotype was seen many times. The chain couples TRBV5-1 to TRBJ1-1; a weak D match, TRBD1 (5 bases). Germline loops: CDR1 SGHRS, CDR2 YFSETQ. V lost 0 bases and J 1 base, leaving 10 bases between the germline ends. CDR3 length: 15 amino acids. The DNA of the CDR3 is TGCGCCAGCAGCTTGGGGGGCGGGAGGAACACTGAAGCTTTCTTT. It specifies CASSLGGGRNTEAFF.

This clonotype was seen only a few times. This chain connects TRBV2 to TRBJ2-3; D is possibly TRBD1 (5 bases). There are 15 residues in the CDR3. Looked up from germline, CDR1 is SNHLY and CDR2 is FYNNEI. V was trimmed by 4 bases and J by 5 bases, leaving 16 bases between them. CDR3 DNA sequence: TGTGCCAGCAGTGTCACACTGGGGCGAGGAGATACGCAGTATTTT. Protein product: CASSVTLGRGDTQYF.

The rearrangement uses TRBV7-6 and TRBJ1-2, with D hard to call. The CDR3 is 14 amino acids. V lost 7 bases to trimming and J lost 12 bases, with 24 bases between them. In germline, CDR1 is SGHVS, CDR2 FNYEAQ. The CDR3 is CASINGGGVTGNTF. As DNA, the CDR3 is TGTGCCAGCATAAACGGAGGCGGGGTAACTGGAAACACCTTC.